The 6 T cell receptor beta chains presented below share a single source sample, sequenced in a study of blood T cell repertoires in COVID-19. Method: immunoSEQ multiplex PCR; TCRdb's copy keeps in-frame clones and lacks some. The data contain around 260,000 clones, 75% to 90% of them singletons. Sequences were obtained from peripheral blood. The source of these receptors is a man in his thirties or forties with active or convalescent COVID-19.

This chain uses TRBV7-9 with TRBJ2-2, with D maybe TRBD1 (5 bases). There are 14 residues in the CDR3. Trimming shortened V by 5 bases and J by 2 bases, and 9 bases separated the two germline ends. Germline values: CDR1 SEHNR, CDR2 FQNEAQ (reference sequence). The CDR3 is CASSPDSNTGELFF. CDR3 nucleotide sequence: TGTGCCAGCAGCCCCGACAGTAACACCGGGGAGCTGTTTTTT.

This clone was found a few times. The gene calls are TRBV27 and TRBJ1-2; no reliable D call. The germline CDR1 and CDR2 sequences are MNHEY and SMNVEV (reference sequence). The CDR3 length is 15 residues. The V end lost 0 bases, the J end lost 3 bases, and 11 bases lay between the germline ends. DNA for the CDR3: TGTGCCAGCAGTTTATCGGCAGGAAATTACTATGGCTACACCTTC. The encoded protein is CASSLSAGNYYGYTF.

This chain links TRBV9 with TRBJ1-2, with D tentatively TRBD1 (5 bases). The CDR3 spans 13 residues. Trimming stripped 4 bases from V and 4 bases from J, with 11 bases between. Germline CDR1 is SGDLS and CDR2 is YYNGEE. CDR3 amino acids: CASSTDRGYGYTF. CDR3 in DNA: TGTGCCAGCAGCACAGACAGAGGCTATGGCTACACCTTC.

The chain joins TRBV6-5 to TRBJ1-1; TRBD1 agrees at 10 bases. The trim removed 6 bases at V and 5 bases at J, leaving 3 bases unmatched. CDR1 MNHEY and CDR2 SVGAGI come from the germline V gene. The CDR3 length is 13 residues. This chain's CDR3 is CASSVDRGTEAFF. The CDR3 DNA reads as TGTGCCAGCAGCGTGGACAGGGGGACTGAAGCTTTCTTT.

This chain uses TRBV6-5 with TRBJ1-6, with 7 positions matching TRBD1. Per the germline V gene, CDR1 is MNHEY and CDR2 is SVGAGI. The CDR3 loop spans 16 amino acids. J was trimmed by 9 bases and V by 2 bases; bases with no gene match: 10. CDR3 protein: CASSYPPTGLGSPLHF. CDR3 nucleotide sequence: TGTGCCAGCAGTTACCCTCCGACAGGGCTTGGTTCACCCCTCCACTTT.

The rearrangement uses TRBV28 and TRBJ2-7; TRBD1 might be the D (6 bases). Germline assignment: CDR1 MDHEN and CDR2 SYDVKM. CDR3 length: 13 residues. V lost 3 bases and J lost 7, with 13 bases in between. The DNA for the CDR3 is TGTGCCAGCAGTTTCGATGGGGGCCGAGAGCAGTACTTC. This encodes CASSFDGGREQYF.